The 14 T cell receptor beta chains presented below share a single source sample, sequenced in a study of OX40 agonist ivuxolimab in advanced cancers. Receptor libraries were prepared by the immunoSEQ multiplex PCR assay. Sourced from immuneACCESS, this table was stored by TCRdb with only in-frame sequences that have V and J called. A share of the clones is absent; for the studies checked, an unresolved V gene accounts for under half, and the remainder has no known explanation. The sample table records approximately 70,000 clones; 84% of these occur just once. The top ten clonotypes cover 7.9% of the sample. The specimen comprised CD4+ or CD8+ T cells sorted from blood, sampled in a trial of the OX40 agonist ivuxolimab. The receptors were gathered from an adult with an advanced solid tumor such as melanoma, head and neck, liver or kidney cancer.

Remarks on this clone: Distinct nucleotide sequences in the sample also encode this CDR3. The chain is built from TRBV15 and TRBJ1-3; D not resolved. This CDR3 is 13 amino acids long. V was trimmed by 0 bases and J by 4 bases, leaving 4 bases between them. The V gene's germline CDR1 is LNHNV and CDR2 YYDKDF (reference sequence). The CDR3 sequence: CATSRDNGNTIYF. The DNA of the CDR3 is TGTGCCACCAGCAGAGATAACGGAAACACCATATATTTT. The complete variable domain, with remaining parts taken from reference TRBV15 and TRBJ1-3, reads DAMVIQNPRYQVTQFGKPVTLSCSQTLNHNVMYWYQQKSSQAPKLLFHYYDKDFNNEADTPDNFQSRRPNTSFCFLDIRSPGLGDTAMYLCATSRDNGNTIYFGEGSWLTVV.

This chain connects TRBV29-1 to TRBJ2-7, with D possibly being TRBD2 (8 bases). V dropped 0 bases and J dropped 0 bases, with 18 bases sitting between them. CDR3 length: 17 residues. The germline CDR1 and CDR2 sequences are SQVTM and ANQGSEA. The CDR3 here is CSVEDPGGTESSYEQYF. CDR3 DNA sequence: TGCAGCGTTGAAGATCCGGGAGGGACAGAGAGCTCCTACGAGCAGTACTTC.

The gene calls are TRBV30 and TRBJ2-7, with a tentative D call TRBD1 (6 bases). Germline lookup yields CDR1 GTSNPN and CDR2 SVGIG (reference sequence). The V and J ends lost 4 bases and 6 bases respectively, with 13 bases between them. The CDR3 extends over 12 amino acids. This chain's CDR3 is CAWIKTGGEQYF. Written as DNA, the CDR3 is TGTGCCTGGATTAAGACAGGAGGCGAGCAGTACTTC.

The chain is built from TRBV6-5 and TRBJ2-2; no definite D call. Germline V gene lookup returns CDR1 MNHEY and CDR2 SVGAGI. The CDR3 has 13 amino acids. The ends were cut back, 4 bases at V and 3 bases at J, with 6 bases in the middle. The CDR3 region is CASSLSDTGELFF. The CDR3 nucleotides are TGTGCCAGCAGTTTAAGTGACACCGGGGAGCTGTTTTTT.

This chain connects TRBV6-5 to TRBJ1-1; D is perhaps TRBD1 (6 bases). CDR1 MNHEY and CDR2 SVGAGI come from the germline V gene. V was cut by 6 bases and J by 8 bases, with 10 bases left in between. The CDR3 is made up of 11 amino acids. The CDR3 sequence: CASRGGREAFF. Here the CDR3 DNA reads TGTGCCAGCAGAGGGGGGCGAGAAGCTTTCTTT.

The genes are TRBV29-1 and TRBJ2-7; no firm D call. V lost 4 bases to trimming and J lost 0 bases, with 16 bases between them. The CDR3 contains 15 residues. Germline V gene lookup returns CDR1 SQVTM and CDR2 ANQGSEA. The CDR3 spells CSVVSGYPFSYEQYF. For the CDR3, the DNA is TGCAGCGTTGTGTCCGGATATCCCTTCTCCTACGAGCAGTACTTC.

This chain links TRBV6-1 with TRBJ1-2; 9 bases are a match to TRBD1. This CDR3 has 15 residues. Unmatched junction bases numbered 2, after V lost 0 bases and J lost 3 bases. Germline CDR1 reads MNHNS; CDR2 reads SASEGT. The CDR3 nucleotides read TGTGCCAGCAGTGAAGCCTGGGACAGGGACTATGGCTACACCTTC. Translated: CASSEAWDRDYGYTF.

This clone was counted only a few times. The CDR3 sequence is CASSTGQGYTEAFF. In nucleotides, the CDR3 is TGTGCCAGCAGCACGGGACAGGGTTACACTGAAGCTTTCTTT. The chain is built from TRBV11-2 and TRBJ1-1, with 9 positions matching TRBD1. This CDR3 is built from 14 residues. The J segment lost 3 bases and the V segment lost 5 bases, leaving 4 bases of the junction unmatched. Germline V gives CDR1 SGHAT, CDR2 FQNNGV.

The rearrangement uses TRBV5-1 and TRBJ1-1; 10 nucleotides line up with TRBD1. There are 14 residues in the CDR3. V lost 0 bases and J lost 7; bases outside the gene matches: 3. The germline V gene has CDR1 SGHRS and CDR2 YFSETQ. As DNA, the CDR3 is TGCGCCAGCAGCTTGGGGGGACAGGGGTATGAAGCTTTCTTT. Translating gives CASSLGGQGYEAFF.

This clone was detected only once. The chain links TRBV7-2 to TRBJ2-5; a weak D match, TRBD1 (6 bases). The CDR3 extends over 15 amino acids. Germline V gene data show CDR1 as SGHTA and CDR2 as FQGNSA. The germline V and J ends were trimmed by 6 bases and 0 bases, with 14 bases remaining between them. The CDR3 loop is CASREGQWYQETQYF. Here the CDR3 DNA reads TGTGCCAGCAGAGAAGGACAGTGGTACCAAGAGACCCAGTACTTC. Looking up the rest from reference TRBV7-2 and TRBJ2-5 gives the full variable domain: GAGVSQSPSNKVTEKGKDVELRCDPISGHTALYWYRQSLGQGLEFLIYFQGNSAPDKSGLPSDRFSAERTGGSVSTLTIQRTQQEDSAVYLCASREGQWYQETQYFGPGTRLLVL.

The chain has TRBV5-5 and TRBJ1-5, with D perhaps matching TRBD1 (5 bases). The CDR3 covers 13 residues. Germline V lookup: CDR1 SGHKS, CDR2 YYEKEE (reference sequence). Deletions cut 3 bases from V and 7 bases from J, with 11 bases between. CDR3 protein: CASSSGTTQPQHF. The CDR3 DNA reads as TGTGCCAGCAGCTCCGGGACCACCCAGCCCCAGCATTTT.

The CDR3 spells CASNRGGNQPQHF. CDR3 coding DNA: TGTGCCAGCAATAGAGGGGGCAATCAGCCCCAGCATTTT. The gene calls are TRBV2 and TRBJ1-5, with D maybe TRBD1 (5 bases). The CDR3 has 13 amino acids. The germline V and J ends were trimmed by 7 bases and 2 bases, with 9 bases remaining between them. The germline gives CDR1 SNHLY, CDR2 FYNNEI.

This chain uses TRBV4-1 with TRBJ2-3, with D possibly TRBD1 on 5 matching bases. The CDR3 is made up of 17 amino acids. The V and J ends lost 2 bases and 4 bases respectively, with 19 bases between them. Germline assignment: CDR1 MGHRA and CDR2 YSYEKL. CDR3 sequence (DNA): TGCGCCAGCAGCCAAAGATCCAACCTCAGGGTCCCAGATACGCAGTATTTT. Translating gives CASSQRSNLRVPDTQYF.

This sequence joins TRBV7-9 and TRBJ1-3; TRBD1 aligns across 9 bases. Germline V gene data show CDR1 as SEHNR and CDR2 as FQNEAQ (reference sequence). The CDR3 runs to 16 residues. V gave up 5 bases and J gave up 2 bases; unmatched junction bases: 7. The CDR3 reads CASSPGQGGTGNTIYF. In DNA, the CDR3 is TGTGCCAGCAGCCCGGGACAGGGAGGAACTGGAAACACCATATATTTT.